This T cell receptor beta chain appears in the sequencing data of a study of Graves' ophthalmopathy and Graves' hyperthyroidism. RNA transcripts yielded amplified TCR beta CDR3 regions. After a first-round RT-PCR with HTBI primers, a second-round multiplex PCR was run. TCRdb analysed the multiplex PCR reads with MiXCR anew, one entry per CDR3 protein. The table shows 400,000 to 450,000 distinct CDR3 sequences, with around 21% occurring only once. Study-wide results and caveats: Blood also carried most expanded thyroid clonotypes exceeding 0.001 frequency. A 13-signature model separated ophthalmopathy from stable hyperthyroidism, reaching about 91% sensitivity and around 81% specificity cross-validated.

Certain patients, namely those with other autoimmune diseases, uncontrolled infections, pregnancy or lactation, were excluded. Fresh peripheral blood (roughly 9.7 ml) yielded the PBMCs. This clonotype has at least ten counts. Its matching antigen is unknown. Germline loops: CDR1 SNHLY, CDR2 FYNNEI. Trimming took 5 bases from V and 1 from J; bases not matched to a gene: 6. The CDR3 totals 15 residues. The chain carries TRBV2 and TRBJ2-7, with 9 bases identical to TRBD2. The sequenced material came from peripheral blood. This receptor was obtained from a woman under 30 with stable Graves' hyperthyroidism. The CDR3 sequence is CASSSLAGQSYEQYF. In DNA form, the CDR3 reads TGTGCCAGCAGTTCACTAGCGGGTCAATCCTACGAGCAGTACTTC.